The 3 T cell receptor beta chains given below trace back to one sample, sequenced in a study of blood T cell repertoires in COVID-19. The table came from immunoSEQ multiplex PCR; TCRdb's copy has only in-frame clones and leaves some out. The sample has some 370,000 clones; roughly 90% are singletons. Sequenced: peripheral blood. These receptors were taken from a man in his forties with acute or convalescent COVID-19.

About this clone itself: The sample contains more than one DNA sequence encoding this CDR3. The CDR3 reads CASSLTGNEQFF. In nucleotides, the CDR3 is TGTGCCAGCAGCTTGACAGGGAATGAGCAGTTCTTC. The J gene is TRBJ2-1, the V gene TRBV5-4; a possible D gene is TRBD1 (6 bases). Germline loops: CDR1 SGHNT, CDR2 YYREEE (reference sequence). V lost 1 base, J lost 7 bases, and 6 bases lay in between. CDR3 length equals 12 residues.

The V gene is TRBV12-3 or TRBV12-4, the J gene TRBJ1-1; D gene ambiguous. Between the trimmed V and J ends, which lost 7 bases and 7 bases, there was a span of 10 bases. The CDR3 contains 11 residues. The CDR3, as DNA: TGTGCCAGCACCGCCGGGAATGAAGCTTTCTTT. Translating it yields CASTAGNEAFF.

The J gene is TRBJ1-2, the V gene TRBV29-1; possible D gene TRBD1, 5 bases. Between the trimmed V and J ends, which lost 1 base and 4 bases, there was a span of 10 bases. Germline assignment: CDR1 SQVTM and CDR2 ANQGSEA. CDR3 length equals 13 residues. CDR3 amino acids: CSVEVVTGYGYTF. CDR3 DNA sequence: TGCAGCGTTGAAGTTGTTACAGGCTATGGCTACACCTTC.